This T cell receptor (beta chain) was recovered during a study of blood T cell repertoires in COVID-19. As for the study in general: COVID-19 samples, acute and convalescent, were from the United States, Italy and Spain.

Germline V gene data show CDR1 as LGHDT and CDR2 as YNNKEL (reference sequence). The length of the CDR3 is 16 residues. V gave up 4 bases and J gave up 3 bases; unmatched junction bases: 7. Profiled with immunoSEQ multiplex PCR; TCRdb holds only in-frame clones, not every one. The sample lists some 290,000 clones, around 83% occurring once. The source is a young man with active or convalescent COVID-19. Sequencing was carried out using peripheral blood. This chain connects TRBV3-1 (or the pseudogene TRBV3-2) to TRBJ2-3, with 10 bases lining up with TRBD2. The CDR3 coding sequence is TGTGCCAGCAGCCCCCCTCGTAGCGGGGGGACAGATACGCAGTATTTT. Its protein product is CASSPPRSGGTDTQYF.